The following is a TCR beta chain sequence with its context. Its matching antigen is unknown. The PCR contained 60 Vbeta and 13 Jbeta primers. Generated by immunoSEQ multiplex PCR, the TCRdb table keeps only in-frame clones and is missing some. The sample lists 180,000 or so clones, roughly 74% occurring once. This entry comes from a study of cytomegalovirus exposure and HLA in healthy donors. Broader study findings: As a later analysis revealed, the rate of TCR association differed by HLA locus, with DRB1 most and HLA-C fewest.

The CDR3 totals 12 residues. Losses at the gene ends were 8 bases for V and 3 bases for J; bases not matched to a gene: 2. Germline V CDR1 and CDR2: SEHNR, FQNEAQ (reference sequence). Input material: PBMCs. The receptor was derived from a female donor in good health and CMV-seronegative. The genes are TRBV7-9 and TRBJ2-5; 8 bases agree with TRBD2. The CDR3 nucleotides read TGTGCCAGCTTTAGCGGGGAAGAGACCCAGTACTTC. Amino acid sequence: CASFSGEETQYF.